The text below deals with one T cell receptor (beta chain). The antigen remains undetermined. This CDR3 is built from 14 residues. V trimming: 5 bases; J trimming: 10 bases; junction bases outside the gene matches: 11. Per germline, CDR1 MDHEN and CDR2 SYDVKM. The second PCR ran about 6 to 12 cycles with a sample-barcoded 5' primer and J-beta primers. Tags on each cDNA molecule came from a template-switch adaptor with 12 random nucleotides. In TCRdb, the 5' RACE reads were re-called with MiXCR into one record per CDR3 protein. The sample lists 1.5 million to 2 million distinct CDR3 sequences; roughly 52% were seen once. This specimen comes from a study of blood T cells in healthy people across ages. Study findings and constraints: CMV status of donors was unknown, possibly confounding expanded clonotype changes. In older individuals, TCR beta diversity per million T cells was lower, falling roughly linearly with age.

Total RNA was extracted at no less than 6 micrograms per sample. The sequence was collected from a woman in her thirties or forties in good health. Sequenced material: blood. The chain employs TRBV28 and TRBJ2-1; the match to TRBD1 covers 7 bases. This CDR3 is CASSLETGSYEQFF. The CDR3 nucleotides are TGTGCCAGCAGTCTAGAGACAGGGTCCTACGAGCAGTTCTTC.